The next 7 T cell receptor beta chains were all read from a single sample in a study of T cell repertoires in cytomegalovirus infection. Their antigens are not known. Each CDR3 protein gets one entry after TCRdb re-called the reads with MiXCR. The sample lists a few hundred thousand distinct CDR3 sequences; around 40% were seen once. The sequenced sample was cultured PBMCs, obtained from culture after CMV antigen stimulation. The origin of the receptors is a human donor in good health (CMV status not recorded). Some clones in this sample may be carry-over from other donors' samples.

This clonotype is a singleton in its sample. The chain has TRBV14 and TRBJ2-2; 8 bases line up with TRBD2. This CDR3 has 16 residues. CDR1 is SGHDN, CDR2 FVKESK, per germline. Trimming cost V 4 bases and J 5 bases; bases outside gene matches: 9. CDR3 region: CASSPWGSGSTGELFF. Written as DNA, the CDR3 is TGTGCCAGCAGCCCCTGGGGAAGCGGGAGTACCGGGGAGCTGTTTTTT.

This clonotype was seen a few times. The chain recombines TRBV7-2 with TRBJ2-5; TRBD2 aligns across 9 bases. Germline CDR1 reads SGHTA; CDR2 reads FQGNSA. Trimming cost V 3 bases and J 0 bases; bases outside gene matches: 11. CDR3 length: 18 residues. The CDR3 region has the DNA TGTGCCAGCAGCTTTAGGGGGGTGGCTAGCGGGAACCAAGAGACCCAGTACTTC. This codes for CASSFRGVASGNQETQYF.

V and J are TRBV7-2 and TRBJ1-3; D possibly corresponds to TRBD1 (5 bases). The CDR3 spans 15 residues. The germline V and J ends were trimmed by 3 bases and 0 bases, with 9 bases remaining between them. Per the germline V gene, CDR1 is SGHTA and CDR2 is FQGNSA. CDR3 coding DNA: TGTGCCAGCAGCTTTCGGCAGGGCTCTGGAAACACCATATATTTT. Amino acids: CASSFRQGSGNTIYF.

This rearrangement joins TRBV5-4 to TRBJ1-2; tentative D call: TRBD1 (5 bases). Trimming took off 3 bases at V and 8 bases at J, with 17 bases between the two ends. Germline loops: CDR1 SGHNT, CDR2 YYREEE (reference sequence). CDR3 length equals 14 residues. CDR3 loop: CASSSNGIGAGYTF. In DNA, the CDR3 is TGTGCCAGCAGCTCCAACGGGATCGGGGCCGGCTACACCTTC.

This sequence joins TRBV3-1 and TRBJ1-3; no clear D. The CDR3 runs 15 residues. Trimming cost V 4 bases and J 0 bases, with 10 bases left between them. CDR1 is LGHDT, CDR2 YNNKEL, per germline (reference sequence). The CDR3 is CASSPDEHSGNTIYF. CDR3 coding DNA: TGTGCCAGCAGCCCGGACGAACACTCTGGAAACACCATATATTTT. The whole variable domain, remainder taken from reference TRBV3-1 and TRBJ1-3, is DTAVSQTPKYLVTQMGNDKSIKCEQNLGHDTMYWYKQDSKKFLKIMFSYNNKELIINETVPNRFSPKSPDKAHLNLHINSLELGDSAVYFCASSPDEHSGNTIYFGEGSWLTVV.

This clonotype was observed many times. The chain combines TRBV7-8 with TRBJ2-7, with no clear D. Between the trimmed V and J ends, which lost 3 bases and 5 bases, there was a span of 11 bases. The CDR3 covers 13 residues. The V gene's germline CDR1 is SGHVS and CDR2 FQNEAQ. CDR3 nucleotides: TGTGCCAGCAGCTTGCCAGAGTCCCACGAGCAGTACTTC. Translating gives CASSLPESHEQYF.

The sample holds a few counts of this clonotype. The V gene is TRBV6-2 or TRBV6-3, the J gene TRBJ1-1, with 8 bases aligning to TRBD1. The length of the CDR3 is 16 residues. The junction had 10 bases not matched to a gene; V was cut back by 2 bases and J by 5 bases. Germline CDR1 reads MNHEY; CDR2 reads SVGEGT. The CDR3 DNA sequence: TGTGCCAGCAGTTACCGCCCCGGACAGGGAGGGACTGAAGCTTTCTTT. Protein sequence: CASSYRPGQGGTEAFF.